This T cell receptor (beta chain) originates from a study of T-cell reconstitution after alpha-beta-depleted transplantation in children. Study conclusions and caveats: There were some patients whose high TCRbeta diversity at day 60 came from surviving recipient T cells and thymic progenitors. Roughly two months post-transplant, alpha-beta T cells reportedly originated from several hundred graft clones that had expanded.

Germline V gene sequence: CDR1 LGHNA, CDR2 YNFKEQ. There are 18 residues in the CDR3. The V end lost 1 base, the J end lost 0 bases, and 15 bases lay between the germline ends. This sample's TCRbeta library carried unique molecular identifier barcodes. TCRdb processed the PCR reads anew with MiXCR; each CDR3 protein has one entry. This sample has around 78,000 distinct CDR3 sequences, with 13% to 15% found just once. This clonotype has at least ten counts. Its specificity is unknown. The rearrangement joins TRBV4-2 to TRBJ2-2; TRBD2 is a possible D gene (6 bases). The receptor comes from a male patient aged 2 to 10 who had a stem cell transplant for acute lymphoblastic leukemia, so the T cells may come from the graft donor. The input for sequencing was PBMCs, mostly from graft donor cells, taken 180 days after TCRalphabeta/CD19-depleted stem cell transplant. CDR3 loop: CASSQAGRGTANTGELFF. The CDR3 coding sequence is TGTGCCAGCAGCCAAGCCGGCCGGGGGACCGCGAACACCGGGGAGCTGTTTTTT.